A selection of T cell receptor beta chains follows, all from one sample in a study of blood T cells in healthy people across ages. One entry per CDR3 protein, called by TCRdb with MiXCR from the 5' RACE reads. Of about 640,000 distinct CDR3 sequences in the sample, about 54% were seen once. Sequenced input: blood. The receptors originated from a man between 60 and 70 years old in good health. The CDR3 runs from the conserved cysteine through the conserved F or W. Each record gives: CDR3 DNA, CDR3 protein, clone size, V gene, J gene, D gene. D genes are given only for firm matches. Expanded clones get a size class; other rows say once, few or many, or leave the size out.

TGCAGTGCTATACCATCGACAGGGGCAGGGGAGACCCAGTACTTC	CSAIPSTGAGETQYF	-	TRBV20-1	TRBJ2-5	TRBD1
TGTGCCAGCAGCCAAGGGAATAATTACAATGAGCAGTTCTTC	CASSQGNNYNEQFF	-	TRBV14	TRBJ2-1	-
TGCGCCAGCAGCCCGGACAGGGGCGGAGGTAACACTGAAGCTTTCTTT	CASSPDRGGGNTEAFF	-	TRBV5-1	TRBJ1-1	TRBD1
TGCGCCAGCAGCGCCCGGGGATGGGAGGACAAAAACATTCAGTACTTC	CASSARGWEDKNIQYF	-	TRBV5-1	TRBJ2-4	-
TGTGCCAGCGCGCTGGGGGGTATGGGGCGCTGGGACACTGAAGCTTTCTTT	CASALGGMGRWDTEAFF	-	TRBV6-6	TRBJ1-1	-
TGTGCCAGCAGTTTAGATGGCGGGGGTGGGGATACGCAGTATTTT	CASSLDGGGGDTQYF	-	TRBV12-3/TRBV12-4	TRBJ2-3	TRBD2
TGCACCAGCAGACCCGGCCAGCTTTCGTACAATGAGCAGTTCTTC	CTSRPGQLSYNEQFF	-	TRBV4-1	TRBJ2-1	-
TGTGCCAGCAGTGGCCGGGACGTTTACACCGGGGAGCTGTTTTTT	CASSGRDVYTGELFF	-	TRBV28	TRBJ2-2	-
TGTGCCAGCAGTGTTCATAGGGACAGGAACAATGAGCAGTTCTTC	CASSVHRDRNNEQFF	-	TRBV6-6	TRBJ2-1	TRBD1
TGCAGCAGTATTGGGCAGGGCCTCTCCTACGAGCAGTACTTC	CSSIGQGLSYEQYF	-	TRBV29-1	TRBJ2-7	-
TGTGCCAGCAGCACACCCCCGGGACTAGCCTATGAGCAGTTCTTC	CASSTPPGLAYEQFF	-	TRBV12-3/TRBV12-4	TRBJ2-1	TRBD2
TGCAGCGTTGGGGCGGGGTATACGAACACCGGGGAGCTGTTTTTT	CSVGAGYTNTGELFF	-	TRBV29-1	TRBJ2-2	-
TGTGCCAGCAGACCTAGGGGGCTGAGCACAGATACGCAGTATTTT	CASRPRGLSTDTQYF	-	TRBV7-2	TRBJ2-3	TRBD1
TGTGCCAGCAGTTTAAGGATGCTAGGCGGGGGATCGAATACGCAGTATTTT	CASSLRMLGGGSNTQYF	once	TRBV12-3/TRBV12-4	TRBJ2-3	TRBD2
TGTGCCAGCAGCCCCAGACAGGGGGCATATGACAATGAGCAGTTCTTC	CASSPRQGAYDNEQFF	once	TRBV13	TRBJ2-1	TRBD1
TGTGCCAGCAGCCTTCGACAGGCGCTGGAGCAGTACTTC	CASSLRQALEQYF	-	TRBV7-2	TRBJ2-7	-
TGTGCCATCAGTGAGTCGGCCGCGGGCCCCAAAAACATTCAGTACTTC	CAISESAAGPKNIQYF	-	TRBV10-3	TRBJ2-4	-
TGTGCCATCAGTGATCCGGGCCTGGTGCACGGTGAGCAGTTCTTC	CAISDPGLVHGEQFF	-	TRBV10-3	TRBJ2-1	-
TGTGCCAGCAGTGCCCGGGACAGGAATTCCGAGCAGTACTTC	CASSARDRNSEQYF	-	TRBV2	TRBJ2-7	TRBD1
TGCAGTGCTTCCCTTCGGGGTTACAGGGCTGATTCACCCCTCCACTTT	CSASLRGYRADSPLHF	many	TRBV20-1	TRBJ1-6	-
TGTGCCAGTAGGGTGACCTACGAGCAGTACTTC	CASRVTYEQYF	once	TRBV6-1	TRBJ2-7	-
TGCGCCAGCAGCTTGGGTGGGCAGGCGACCGGTTATGGCTACACCTTC	CASSLGGQATGYGYTF	-	TRBV5-1	TRBJ1-2	-
TGTGCCAGCAGCTTAGATCGCGGACTTCAAGAGACCCAGTACTTC	CASSLDRGLQETQYF	-	TRBV7-2	TRBJ2-5	-
TGTGCCAGCAATTTATTCGGCGGGGCTAAGGATGGCTACACCTTC	CASNLFGGAKDGYTF	once	TRBV27	TRBJ1-2	-
TGTGCCAGCAGCCAAGAACCAGGGGCCCTCCACTTT	CASSQEPGALHF	few	TRBV3-1	TRBJ1-6	-
TGTGCCAGCAGTTACTCCCCCGAATCAACTAATGAAAAACTGTTTTTT	CASSYSPESTNEKLFF	-	TRBV6-2/TRBV6-3	TRBJ1-4	-
TGTGCCAGCAGCTTTAACCCTAGCGGCACAGATACGCAGTATTTT	CASSFNPSGTDTQYF	-	TRBV11-2	TRBJ2-3	-